This T cell receptor beta chain was sequenced in a study of tumor-infiltrating lymphocytes in localized non-small cell lung cancer. Study details: From each patient, both tumor and uninvolved lung, non-adjacent to tumor, were sampled. The study's findings and limits: Compared with uninvolved lung, tumors showed higher T cell infiltration by TCRbeta sequencing.

This table comes from immunoSEQ multiplex PCR, and its TCRdb copy is limited to in-frame clones, with some not included. This table holds 13,000 to 15,000 clones, around 81% found once. The CDR3 has 13 residues. CDR1 is MNHEY and CDR2 is SVGAGI in the germline V gene. V lost 6 bases and J lost 0, with 8 bases in between. Notes on this clone: Its antigen is unidentified.

The chain is built from TRBV6-5 and TRBJ1-2; tentative D call: TRBD1 (5 bases). Source material: lung tumor tissue. The TCR originated in a human donor with non-small cell lung cancer. The CDR3: CASRMTANYGYTF. CDR3 DNA sequence: TGTGCCAGCAGGATGACAGCTAACTATGGCTACACCTTC.